The clone carrying this TCR beta chain was counted at least ten times. The CDR3 is 14 amino acids. Germline assignment: CDR1 DFQATT and CDR2 SNEGSKA (reference sequence). Deletions cut 3 bases from V and 3 bases from J, with 15 bases between. Amplified regions were TCR beta CDR3 sequences from RNA transcripts. During a first-round RT-PCR of the TCR CDR3, the HTBI primer set was used. MiXCR was run by TCRdb on the multiplex PCR reads, yielding one entry per CDR3 protein. The sample lists 300,000 or so distinct CDR3 sequences, under 25% occurring once. The sample originates from a study of T cells in Graves' hyperthyroidism and ophthalmopathy. Newly diagnosed hyperthyroidism patients aged 18 to 65 years had disease lasting under 2 months. Orbital computed tomography and thyroid ultrasound, together with serum TRAb and thyroxine and clinical symptoms, were used for diagnoses. The PBMCs studied were ones that came from roughly 9.1 ml fresh peripheral blood.

Sequencing was carried out using blood. The source is a woman in her fifties or sixties with Graves' hyperthyroidism. This sequence joins TRBV20-1 and TRBJ2-7; a weak D match, TRBD2 (6 bases). The CDR3 protein is CSARLASNVYEQYF. CDR3 DNA: TGCAGTGCTAGGCTAGCGAGCAATGTCTACGAGCAGTACTTC.